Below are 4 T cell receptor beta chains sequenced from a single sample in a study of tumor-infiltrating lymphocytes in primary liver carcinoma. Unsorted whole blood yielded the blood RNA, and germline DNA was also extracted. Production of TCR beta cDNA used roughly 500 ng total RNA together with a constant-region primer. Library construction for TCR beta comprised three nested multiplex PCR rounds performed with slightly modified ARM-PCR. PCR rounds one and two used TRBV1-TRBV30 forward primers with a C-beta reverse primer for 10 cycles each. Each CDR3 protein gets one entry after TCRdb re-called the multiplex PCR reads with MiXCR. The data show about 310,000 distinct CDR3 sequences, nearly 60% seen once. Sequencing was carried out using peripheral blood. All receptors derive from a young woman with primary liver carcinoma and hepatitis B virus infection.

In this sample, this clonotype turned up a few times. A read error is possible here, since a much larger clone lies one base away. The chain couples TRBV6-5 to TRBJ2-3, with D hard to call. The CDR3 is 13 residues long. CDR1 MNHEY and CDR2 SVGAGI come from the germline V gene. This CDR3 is CDSSPYGTDTQYF. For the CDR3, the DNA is TGTGACAGCAGTCCCTATGGCACAGATACGCAGTATTTT.

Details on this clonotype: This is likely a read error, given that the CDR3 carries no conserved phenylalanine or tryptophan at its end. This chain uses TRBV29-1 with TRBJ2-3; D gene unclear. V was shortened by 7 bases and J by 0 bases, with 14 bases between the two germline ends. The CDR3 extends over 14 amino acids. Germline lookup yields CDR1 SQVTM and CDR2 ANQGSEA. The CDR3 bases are TGCAGCGCCGGAGCAGCGTCGAGCACAGATACGCAGTATTCT. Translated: CSAGAASSTDTQYS.

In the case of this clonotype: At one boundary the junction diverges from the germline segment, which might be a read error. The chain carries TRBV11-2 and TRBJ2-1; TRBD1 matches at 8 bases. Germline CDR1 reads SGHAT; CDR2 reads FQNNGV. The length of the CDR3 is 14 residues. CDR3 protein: CASGLNPGGPKQFF. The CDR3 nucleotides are TGTGCCAGCGGCTTAAACCCAGGGGGCCCCAAGCAGTTCTTC.

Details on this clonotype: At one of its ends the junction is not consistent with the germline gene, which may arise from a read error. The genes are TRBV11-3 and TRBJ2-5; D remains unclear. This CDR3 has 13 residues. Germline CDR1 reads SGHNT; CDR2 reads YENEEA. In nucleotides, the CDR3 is TGTGCCAGCAACTTAGGACCTCAAGAGGCCCAGTACTTC. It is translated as CASNLGPQEAQYF.